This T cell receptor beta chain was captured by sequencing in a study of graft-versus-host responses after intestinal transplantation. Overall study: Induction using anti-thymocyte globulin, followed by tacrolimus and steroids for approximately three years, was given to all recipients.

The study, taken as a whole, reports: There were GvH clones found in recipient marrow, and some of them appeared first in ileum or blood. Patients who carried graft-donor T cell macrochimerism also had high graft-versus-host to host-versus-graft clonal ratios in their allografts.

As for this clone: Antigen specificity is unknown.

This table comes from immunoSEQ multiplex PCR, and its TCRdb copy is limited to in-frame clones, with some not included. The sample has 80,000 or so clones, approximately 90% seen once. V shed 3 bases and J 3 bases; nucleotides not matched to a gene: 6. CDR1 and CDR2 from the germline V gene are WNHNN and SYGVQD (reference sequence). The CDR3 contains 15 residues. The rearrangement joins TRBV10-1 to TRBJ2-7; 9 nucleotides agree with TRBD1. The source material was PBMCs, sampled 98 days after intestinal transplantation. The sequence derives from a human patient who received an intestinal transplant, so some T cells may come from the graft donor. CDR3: CASSDSGDRDYEQYF. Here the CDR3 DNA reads TGCGCCAGCAGTGATTCGGGGGACAGGGACTACGAGCAGTACTTC.